The T cell receptor (beta chain) under discussion was sequenced for a study of shared clonotypes between healthy human individuals. Study results and caveats: It was the non-shared clonotypes that had lower generation probabilities than clonotypes shared by all four donors.

The CDR3 loop spans 13 amino acids. Sequencing used immunoSEQ multiplex PCR; TCRdb keeps in-frame clones, though not all of them. The profile shows about 2.3 million clones, approximately 95% of them singletons. Notes on this clone: As yet, its antigen is unknown.

Only Caucasian adults living in Nashville, Tennessee served as donors. Memory CD4+ cells were the fraction left after CD45RA+ naive selection. V is TRBV21-1 and J is TRBJ2-7. TRBV21-1 is deemed a pseudogene. Material: naive CD4+ T cells from PBMCs. Subset specified: CD45RA+ positively selected. This clonotype originated in a man between 18 and 29 years old in good health. Some clones in this sample may be carry-over from other donors' samples. Here the CDR3 reads CASSGKPIYEQYF. In DNA form, the CDR3 reads TGTGCCAGCAGCGGGAAGCCTATCTACGAGCAGTACTTC.